Below, 29 T cell receptor beta chains from the same sample are listed, as sequenced in a study of cytomegalovirus exposure and HLA in healthy donors. 60 Vbeta and 13 Jbeta primers were used in PCR. Repertoires were generated with immunoSEQ multiplex PCR, while TCRdb's copy carries only in-frame clones and drops some. The repertoire holds over 90,000 clones, around three quarters seen once, with about 15% in the top ten. The sample taken for sequencing was PBMCs. These receptors all come from a woman aged 45-65 years in good health and CMV-seropositive.

The rearrangement uses TRBV5-1 and TRBJ2-3, with unresolved D. The CDR3 totals 16 residues. The V end was cut by 0 bases, the J end by 0 bases, with 11 bases between. Per germline, CDR1 SGHRS and CDR2 YFSETQ. The CDR3 protein is CASSLGASPSTDTQYF. The CDR3 bases are TGCGCCAGCAGCTTGGGCGCCTCCCCTAGCACAGATACGCAGTATTTT.

The chain joins TRBV29-1 to TRBJ2-7; TRBD1 aligns across 8 bases. CDR1 is SQVTM, CDR2 ANQGSEA, per germline. V shed 4 bases, J shed 1 base, and the junction held 6 bases outside the gene matches. The CDR3 runs 14 residues. CDR3 DNA: TGCAGCGTTGCCTCGGACAGGGTGTCCTACGAGCAGTACTTC. This gives the protein CSVASDRVSYEQYF.

This clone was counted once. The chain couples TRBV5-6 to TRBJ2-7, with D tentatively TRBD2 (6 bases). CDR3 length: 13 amino acids. CDR1 is SGHDT and CDR2 is YYEEEE in the germline V gene. Deletions cut 4 bases from V and 3 bases from J, with 11 bases between. In DNA form, the CDR3 reads TGTGCCAGCAGCCCGGGAGCGAACTACGAGCAGTACTTC. Protein product: CASSPGANYEQYF.

The V gene is TRBV4-3, the J gene TRBJ1-2, with 10 positions matching TRBD1. With V trimmed by 4 bases and J by 5 bases, 7 bases remained unmatched. The CDR3 length is 15 residues. Germline V CDR1 and CDR2: LGHNA, YSLEER. The CDR3 region has the DNA TGCGCCAGCAGCCGCCAGACGGGACAGGGGTATGGCTACACCTTC. Translation: CASSRQTGQGYGYTF.

This clone was counted once. This chain connects TRBV15 to TRBJ2-5; D gene ambiguous. TRBJ2-7 explains the end of the DNA better; the J call may be wrong. The CDR3 runs 14 residues. Germline CDR1 and CDR2: LNHNV and YYDKDF (reference sequence). CDR3 protein: CATSRDRSSYEQYF. The CDR3 nucleotides are TGTGCCACCAGCAGAGATCGGAGCTCCTACGAGCAGTACTTC.

In regard to this clone: Compared with germline, one end of the junction differs, possibly owing to a read error. The J gene is TRBJ2-7, the V gene TRBV7-9, with TRBD1 matching 9 bases. Per germline, CDR1 SEHNR and CDR2 FQNEAQ (reference sequence). The CDR3 consists of 15 residues. In DNA, the CDR3 is TGTTCCAGCAGCCCTCCCGGGACAGGGCCCTACGAGCAGTACTTC. Encoded protein: CSSSPPGTGPYEQYF.

This clone was found a few times. The chain carries TRBV6-5 and TRBJ1-1; maybe TRBD1 (6 bases). Germline V gene sequence: CDR1 MNHEY, CDR2 SVGAGI. The CDR3 runs 15 residues. The V gene lost 10 bases and the J gene lost 0 bases, with 18 bases spanning the gap. DNA of the CDR3: TGTGCCACCCGACAGGCCCAAGCTCTGAACACTGAAGCTTTCTTT. It specifies CATRQAQALNTEAFF.

The chain combines TRBV5-1 with TRBJ2-3, with D possibly TRBD2 on 7 matching bases. The CDR3 spans 16 residues. The V and J ends lost 2 bases and 3 bases respectively, with 16 bases between them. Germline V CDR1 and CDR2: SGHRS, YFSETQ. DNA for the CDR3: TGCGCCAGCAGCTTAAGAGGGGGAGGGCTGACAGATACGCAGTATTTT. It encodes CASSLRGGGLTDTQYF.

The chain combines TRBV6-5 with TRBJ1-5; a possible D gene is TRBD1 (6 bases). The V gene lost 6 bases and the J gene lost 3 bases, with 9 bases spanning the gap. The CDR3 has 13 residues. Germline CDR1 reads MNHEY; CDR2 reads SVGAGI. The CDR3 nucleotides read TGTGCCAGCAGAAGGACAGTCAATCAGCCCCAGCATTTT. The encoded protein is CASRRTVNQPQHF.

The gene calls are TRBV7-9 and TRBJ2-1, with TRBD2 matching over 11 bases. CDR3 length: 16 residues. V was clipped by 4 bases and J by 7 bases; unmatched bases: 9. The germline gives CDR1 SEHNR, CDR2 FQNEAQ (reference sequence). For the CDR3, the DNA is TGTGCCAGCAGCTCAACTAGCGGGAGAAAGAGGAATGAGCAGTTCTTC. It specifies CASSSTSGRKRNEQFF.

This chain links TRBV30 with TRBJ1-5; perhaps TRBD1 as D (5 bases). CDR3 length: 13 amino acids. Germline CDR1 GTSNPN, CDR2 SVGIG (reference sequence). Trimming pared 4 bases from V and 5 bases from J, leaving 12 bases between. The CDR3 loop is CAWKDSTDQPQHF. DNA for the CDR3: TGTGCCTGGAAAGACAGCACTGATCAGCCCCAGCATTTT. Supplemented by reference TRBV30 and TRBJ1-5, the full variable domain reads SQTIHQWPATLVQPVGSPLSLECTVEGTSNPNLYWYRQAAGRGLQLLFYSVGIGQISSEVPQNLSASRPQDRQFILSSKKLLLSDSGFYLCAWKDSTDQPQHFGDGTRLSIL.

The V gene is TRBV19, the J gene TRBJ2-2, with D unresolved. CDR1 is LNHDA, CDR2 SQIVND, per germline (reference sequence). Trimming left V 4 bases short and J 0 bases short, with 15 bases between. The length of the CDR3 is 17 residues. CDR3: CASSNPFERANTGELFF. CDR3 coding DNA: TGTGCCAGTAGTAATCCCTTTGAGCGAGCGAACACCGGGGAGCTGTTTTTT.

This chain links TRBV5-1 with TRBJ1-4; maybe TRBD1 (5 bases). The CDR3 is 15 amino acids. Per germline, CDR1 SGHRS and CDR2 YFSETQ. V dropped 0 bases and J dropped 11 bases, with 17 bases sitting between them. CDR3 sequence reads: CASSLDRGRAKKLFF. The DNA for the CDR3 is TGCGCCAGCAGCTTGGATCGCGGCAGGGCTAAGAAACTGTTTTTT.

The chain is built from TRBV6-1 and TRBJ2-7, with 8 bases that match TRBD2. The CDR3 is 14 residues long. Germline CDR1 is MNHNS and CDR2 is SASEGT. V gave up 3 bases and J gave up 3 bases; unmatched junction bases: 4. DNA of the CDR3: TGTGCCAGCAGTGAGCGGGGGGCGTTCTACGAGCAGTACTTC. This encodes CASSERGAFYEQYF.

V and J are TRBV25-1 and TRBJ2-2, with TRBD1 as a possible D gene (6 bases). The CDR3 spans 16 residues. Germline CDR1 reads MGHDK; CDR2 reads SYGVNS. V was trimmed by 3 bases and J by 0 bases, leaving 11 bases between them. The CDR3 loop is CASSDLWTANTGELFF. In nucleotides, the CDR3 is TGTGCCAGCAGTGATCTATGGACAGCGAACACCGGGGAGCTGTTTTTT.

This clone came up once. The V gene is TRBV4-1, the J gene TRBJ2-2; TRBD1 agrees at 8 bases. Trimming removed 3 bases from V and 3 bases from J; junction bases left unmatched: 6. This CDR3 region has 16 residues. The germline gives CDR1 MGHRA, CDR2 YSYEKL. The CDR3 is CASSQTGVGDTGELFF. The CDR3 coding sequence is TGCGCCAGCAGCCAGACAGGGGTAGGAGACACCGGGGAGCTGTTTTTT.

The rearrangement links TRBV29-1 to TRBJ2-3; 10 nucleotides agree with TRBD2. Germline V CDR1 and CDR2: SQVTM, ANQGSEA. The V segment lost 6 bases and the J segment 3 bases; nucleotides outside the gene matches: 3. This CDR3 region has 13 residues. This CDR3 is CSVPGLATDTQYF. CDR3 DNA sequence: TGCAGCGTGCCGGGACTAGCGACAGATACGCAGTATTTT.

The CDR3 is CASSQEDTRMAGNTIYF. DNA for the CDR3: TGCGCCAGCAGCCAAGAGGACACACGGATGGCTGGAAACACCATATATTTT. J is TRBJ1-3 and V is TRBV4-1; possibly TRBD1 for D (5 bases). Germline CDR1 and CDR2: MGHRA and YSYEKL. The V end was cut by 0 bases, the J end by 2 bases, with 14 bases between. The CDR3 runs to 17 residues.

In nucleotides, the CDR3 is TGTGCCATCAGTGGAGACACAGATACGCAGTATTTT. Protein: CAISGDTDTQYF. This sequence joins TRBV10-3 and TRBJ2-3; D is unclear. Germline-derived CDR1 and CDR2 are ENHRY and SYGVKD. The CDR3 is 12 residues long. Trimming shortened V by 4 bases and J by 2 bases, and 4 bases separated the two germline ends.

This clone appeared a few times. The rearrangement uses TRBV6-6 and TRBJ1-5; the D is unclear. The CDR3 consists of 12 residues. Looked up from germline, CDR1 is MNHNY and CDR2 is SVGAGI (reference sequence). V was pared by 4 bases and J by 4 bases, with 5 bases between. The CDR3 DNA sequence: TGTGCCAGCAGTTCCGGGAATCAGCCCCAGCATTTT. As protein: CASSSGNQPQHF.

CDR3 sequence reads: CASSLHDRVGTSSGANVLTF. In DNA, the CDR3 is TGCGCCAGCAGCTTGCACGATCGCGTAGGGACTTCTTCTGGGGCCAACGTCCTGACTTTC. The V call is TRBV5-1, the J call TRBJ2-6, with a tentative D call TRBD2 (6 bases). V was clipped by 1 base and J by 1 base, with 21 bases between them. This CDR3 has 20 residues. Germline V gives CDR1 SGHRS, CDR2 YFSETQ.

The chain uses TRBV5-5 and TRBJ2-1; D is ambiguous. There are 13 residues in the CDR3. Germline loops: CDR1 SGHKS, CDR2 YYEKEE (reference sequence). With 1 base removed from V and 4 bases from J, the gap between germline ends came to 6 bases. The CDR3 region is CASSLSLYNEQFF. In DNA form, the CDR3 reads TGTGCCAGCAGCTTGAGCCTATACAATGAGCAGTTCTTC.

V is TRBV5-6 and J is TRBJ2-7, with unresolved D. Germline CDR1 is SGHDT and CDR2 is YYEEEE. The ends were cut back, 3 bases at V and 3 bases at J, with 19 bases in the middle. This CDR3 region has 16 residues. The CDR3 DNA reads as TGTGCCAGCAGCTCCCCGGGTCCCTCCACCTACTACGAGCAGTACTTC. Translation: CASSSPGPSTYYEQYF.

The chain uses TRBV9 and TRBJ2-1, with 7 bases fitting TRBD1. The CDR3 is 15 amino acids. Germline CDR1 reads SGDLS; CDR2 reads YYNGEE. With V trimmed by 0 bases and J by 2 bases, 2 bases remained unmatched. Here the CDR3 reads CASSVGQGAYNEQFF. CDR3 nucleotides: TGTGCCAGCAGCGTAGGGCAGGGGGCCTACAATGAGCAGTTCTTC.

The rearrangement links TRBV9 to TRBJ2-2; D is perhaps TRBD2 (5 bases). The V and J ends lost 0 bases and 8 bases respectively, with 14 bases between them. The CDR3 totals 15 residues. The germline V gene encodes CDR1 SGDLS and CDR2 YYNGEE. This CDR3 reads CASSVGGNRVGELFF. CDR3 sequence (DNA): TGTGCCAGCAGCGTAGGAGGGAATAGAGTGGGGGAGCTGTTTTTT.

This clone was counted a single time. This rearrangement joins TRBV4-2 to TRBJ2-3, with TRBD2 identical over 12 bases. Germline values: CDR1 LGHNA, CDR2 YNFKEQ. The CDR3 spans 17 residues. Trimming removed 4 bases from V and 4 bases from J; junction bases left unmatched: 9. The CDR3 nucleotides read TGTGCCAGCAGCCTGTTGACTAGCGGGAGTTCATCAGATACGCAGTATTTT. This encodes CASSLLTSGSSSDTQYF.

The CDR3 sequence: CASSPVNGYEQYF. For the CDR3, the DNA is TGTGCCAGCAGCCCAGTAAATGGTTACGAGCAGTACTTC. The V call is TRBV21-1, the J call TRBJ2-7; TRBD1 reflects the table's D call only, with no check against the DNA. TRBV21-1 is a recognized pseudogene. The length of the CDR3 is 13 residues.

This chain uses TRBV28 with TRBJ1-4, with D possibly TRBD1 on 5 matching bases. The CDR3 runs 16 residues. The germline V gene encodes CDR1 MDHEN and CDR2 SYDVKM. Trimming removed 1 base from V and 7 bases from J, with 16 bases in between. The CDR3: CASSLSSPGRSEKLFF. DNA of the CDR3: TGTGCCAGCAGTTTATCTTCCCCAGGGCGTAGTGAAAAACTGTTTTTT.

The rearrangement joins TRBV27 to TRBJ2-7, with TRBD2 matching over 7 bases. The germline V gene encodes CDR1 MNHEY and CDR2 SMNVEV (reference sequence). The CDR3 runs 14 residues. Unmatched junction bases numbered 4, after V lost 2 bases and J lost 3 bases. CDR3 amino acids: CASSLTSAIYEQYF. The CDR3 DNA follows: TGTGCCAGCAGTTTAACTAGCGCGATCTACGAGCAGTACTTC.